This T cell receptor beta chain was profiled in a study of PD-L1 blockade in urothelial cancer listed by TCRdb under 2017. For the study in its entirety: Every patient began therapy at some point between 2013 and 2015 and was given atezolizumab 1,200 mg intravenously every 3 weeks. Pretreatment tumor samples, along with matched peripheral blood serially collected before and after atezolizumab treatment, were subjected to TCR sequencing. Blood samples yielded a median of around 130,000 T cells and around 80,000 unique TCRs, with median clonality about 0.08. Twenty-five of 29 patients were identified as males with urothelial cancer of bladder origin, and a prior smoking history was reported by 18 of 29 patients. Durable clinical benefit was achieved by nine patients but not by the remaining 20. Durable clinical benefit was defined as progression-free survival longer than 6 months, and TCR features were also tested against progression-free and overall survival. In the same patients who had TCR sequencing, pretreatment tumors also underwent whole exome sequencing and RNA sequencing. Twenty-nine patients had pretreatment blood TCR-seq, about 25 had at least one posttreatment blood collection, and about 25 had tumor TCR-seq. Somatic, immune and clinical correlates of response to PD-L1 blockade with atezolizumab in urothelial cancer were the focus of an exploratory multi-omic analysis. Blood samples were analyzed 3 weeks after the start of treatment (second dose) and 6 weeks after the start of treatment. Patients had an ECOG performance status of 0 or 1 and had received between 0 and 3 prior chemotherapy regimens. Study-wide findings and limitations: Because the sample size was small (n ≈ 28) and many of the analyses were exploratory, the results are meant to be hypothesis-generating. Improved progression-free and overall survival was associated with having pretreatment peripheral blood TCR clonality below the median. At 3 weeks after the start of treatment, tumor-associated TCR clones in peripheral blood had expanded more in patients with durable benefit (n of about 21, p = 0.022).

What this sample's time point label stands for: pretreatment peripheral blood. The cohort included 29 patients with locally advanced or metastatic urothelial carcinoma who were treated at Memorial Sloan Kettering on a trial protocol. Peripheral blood mononuclear cells were collected pretreatment and during treatment, with between 1 and 8 total time points obtained per patient. The Qiagen DNeasy Blood extraction kit was used to purify genomic DNA from total PBMCs and tumor samples. PBMCs were collected pretreatment and during treatment, and were isolated and stored as previously described. As concerns this clone: This receptor's antigen is unknown. Qualities for individual bases were not recorded, and no much larger clone is one base off.

V is shortened by 3 bases, J by 5 bases, and the region joining them spans 9 bases. From cysteine to phenylalanine, the CDR3 is 12 amino acids long. The only DNA kept is the CDR3, 36 bases in frame from the first base. Synthetic TCR analog templates were spiked into each PCR so that absolute template abundance could be estimated from read counts. The immunoSEQ assay was used to amplify TCRbeta CDR3 regions from genomic DNA with bias-controlled V and J gene primers. Sequencing of rearranged TCRbeta segments was done at approximately 20X coverage. The original methods were these. Clustering was used to correct sequencing errors, and CDR3s were annotated against IMGT so that V, D and J genes could be assigned. Only productive TCRbeta rearrangements were used in downstream analyses, excluding out-of-frame or stop-codon sequences. To compute clonality, Shannon entropy was normalized by the log of the number of unique productive sequences and then subtracted from one. Clones differing between time points or between blood and tumor were identified by Fisher's exact test with Benjamini-Hochberg correction at adjusted p below 0.01. This is the immuneACCESS table as TCRdb keeps it, with only in-frame sequences that have V and J called. A part of the clones is gone; compared with another copy, unresolved V genes explain less than half, and the rest is unexplained. D and trimming come from the DNA, and the V and J calls and clone size come from that table. A total of about 95,000 clones appear in this sample, roughly 84% of them only once. 1.5% to 2.5% of the sample is in the top ten clones.

In this chain, TRBV5-3 is recombined with TRBJ2-7, with no D gene named confidently. TRBV5-3 is filed as an ORF, its function uncertain. This specimen consisted of PBMCs, obtained around atezolizumab (anti-PD-L1) treatment. The receptor was derived from a man in his 60s with urothelial cancer. The nucleotide sequence is given as TGTGCCAGAAGCTCAGAATCCCACGAGCAGTACTTC. This yields the protein CARSSESHEQYF.